The 30 T cell receptor beta chains presented below share a single source sample, sequenced in a study of post-analysis software for immune sequencing data. Study observations and caveats: A few TRBV segments (TRBV5-6, TRBV5-1 and TRBV20-1 among them) occurred more frequently in patients than in controls.

Their antigen targets remain unknown. cDNA libraries for TCR beta contained unique molecular identifiers. TCRdb re-called the PCR reads through MiXCR, storing one row per CDR3 protein. This table has about 500,000 distinct CDR3 sequences, approximately 45% appearing once. Sample: blood. The receptors come from a girl aged 5-17 years with multiple sclerosis.

This clonotype was observed a few times. V gene TRBV28 combines with J gene TRBJ2-3; D perhaps matches TRBD2 (5 bases). The germline gives CDR1 MDHEN, CDR2 SYDVKM. The CDR3 sequence is 14 residues long. V was trimmed by 5 bases and J by 0 bases, leaving 9 bases between them. The CDR3 sequence: CASSGGPSTDTQYF. Here the CDR3 DNA reads TGTGCCAGCAGTGGAGGTCCTAGCACAGATACGCAGTATTTT.

This clonotype has a handful of counts. This sequence joins TRBV6-1 and TRBJ2-1; D is perhaps TRBD2 (6 bases). V lost 3 bases to trimming and J lost 10 bases, with 13 bases between them. The length of the CDR3 is 13 residues. CDR1 MNHNS and CDR2 SASEGT come from the germline V gene. This CDR3 is CASSDSGRREQFF. DNA for the CDR3: TGTGCCAGCAGTGATAGCGGAAGGAGGGAGCAGTTCTTC.

The chain combines TRBV20-1 with TRBJ2-5, with 9 bases fitting TRBD2. Germline CDR1 DFQATT, CDR2 SNEGSKA (reference sequence). CDR3 length equals 16 residues. V trimming: 3 bases; J trimming: 5 bases; junction bases outside the gene matches: 13. The CDR3 region is CSARARIAGVQETQYF. CDR3 nucleotide sequence: TGCAGTGCTAGGGCGAGGATAGCGGGAGTCCAGGAGACCCAGTACTTC.

V and J are TRBV5-4 and TRBJ2-7; possible D gene TRBD2, 6 bases. Trimming removed 0 bases from V and 2 bases from J, with 18 bases in between. CDR1 and CDR2 (germline): SGHNT, YYREEE (reference sequence). The CDR3 totals 17 residues. The CDR3: CASSLGPLGREAYEQYF. CDR3 in DNA: TGTGCCAGCAGCTTGGGGCCCTTGGGGCGGGAAGCCTACGAGCAGTACTTC. Full variable domain (rest looked up from reference TRBV5-4 and TRBJ2-7): ETGVTQSPTHLIKTRGQQVTLRCSSQSGHNTVSWYQQALGQGPQFIFQYYREEENGRGNFPPRFSGLQFPNYSSELNVNALELDDSALYLCASSLGPLGREAYEQYFGPGTRLTVT.

This clonotype showed up just a few times. This sequence joins TRBV7-8 and TRBJ2-7; TRBD2 matches at 12 bases. CDR1 SGHVS and CDR2 FQNEAQ come from the germline V gene. With 0 bases clipped from V and 1 base from J, the junction kept 7 bases outside the gene matches. This CDR3 contains 18 residues. CDR3 nucleotide sequence: TGTGCCAGCAGCTTAGCAGGACTAGCGGGACCGAGGTCCTACGAGCAGTACTTC. Protein product: CASSLAGLAGPRSYEQYF.

This clonotype was observed a few times. The genes are TRBV29-1 and TRBJ2-5; TRBD2 aligns across 8 bases. The DNA end favors TRBJ2-7, so the J call may be wrong. The CDR3 totals 14 residues. CDR1 SQVTM and CDR2 ANQGSEA come from the germline V gene. DNA of the CDR3: TGCAGCGTTGCCCCACTAGCGGCCTCTTACGAGCAGTACTTC. As protein: CSVAPLAASYEQYF.

This clonotype was counted only a few times. The chain employs TRBV28 and TRBJ1-2; no reliable D call. Trimming pared 1 base from V and 5 bases from J, leaving 8 bases between. This CDR3 spans 13 amino acids. CDR1 is MDHEN, CDR2 SYDVKM, per germline. The CDR3 region has the DNA TGTGCCAGCAGTTTATTCGGGGATTATGGCTACACCTTC. Translating it yields CASSLFGDYGYTF.

In its sample, this clonotype was seen a few times. The chain links TRBV4-3 to TRBJ1-1; unclear D gene. V lost 1 base and J 3 bases, leaving 9 bases between the germline ends. Germline V gene data show CDR1 as LGHNA and CDR2 as YSLEER. This CDR3 is 14 amino acids long. The chain's CDR3 is CASSQVLAYTEAFF. The CDR3 DNA follows: TGCGCCAGCAGCCAAGTCCTGGCATACACTGAAGCTTTCTTT.

This clonotype was counted between two and nine times. The chain couples TRBV4-2 to TRBJ2-7, with 10 bases that match TRBD2. Germline-derived CDR1 and CDR2 are LGHNA and YNFKEQ. V lost 8 bases, J lost 4 bases, and 8 bases stayed unmatched. The CDR3 has 14 amino acids. In DNA form, the CDR3 reads TGTGCCAGCGGTAAAGCGGGAGGGCCTTACGAGCAGTACTTC. Amino acids: CASGKAGGPYEQYF.

V is TRBV5-1 and J is TRBJ2-5; D remains ambiguous. Germline loops: CDR1 SGHRS, CDR2 YFSETQ. The CDR3 runs 14 residues. Trimming removed 0 bases from V and 5 bases from J, with 11 bases in between. The CDR3 nucleotides read TGCGCCAGCAGCTTGGTTGGGAAAGGGGAGACCCAGTACTTC. This encodes CASSLVGKGETQYF.

A few counts support this clonotype. CDR3: CASSYRGGTVSWTQYF. Written as DNA, the CDR3 is TGTGCCAGCAGTTACCGGGGCGGTACGGTCTCCTGGACGCAGTATTTT. The chain has TRBV6-2 or TRBV6-3 and TRBJ2-3; D is perhaps TRBD1 or TRBD2 (5 bases each). The CDR3 is made up of 16 amino acids. CDR1 MNHEY and CDR2 SVGEGT come from the germline V gene. V was pared by 2 bases and J by 9 bases, with 21 bases between.

This chain links TRBV28 with TRBJ2-7, with D maybe TRBD2 (6 bases). Trimming removed 10 bases from V and 6 bases from J, with 19 bases in between. The CDR3 loop spans 13 amino acids. The germline V gene has CDR1 MDHEN and CDR2 SYDVKM. CDR3 residues: CAITKFEGGEQYF. CDR3 DNA sequence: TGTGCCATCACCAAATTTGAGGGAGGCGAGCAGTACTTC. The full variable domain, in which reference TRBV28 and TRBJ2-7 provide the parts outside the CDR3, is DVKVTQSSRYLVKRTGEKVFLECVQDMDHENMFWYRQDPGLGLRLIYFSYDVKMKEKGDIPEGYSVSREKKERFSLILESASTNQTSMYLCAITKFEGGEQYFGPGTRLTVT.

This clonotype was picked up one time. This chain uses TRBV9 with TRBJ1-1; D unclear. The CDR3 is 13 residues long. V lost 6 bases and J 3 bases, leaving 12 bases between the germline ends. From germline, CDR1 is SGDLS and CDR2 YYNGEE. The CDR3 region has the DNA TGTGCCAGCACCAGATACGAGTACACTGAAGCTTTCTTT. The encoded protein is CASTRYEYTEAFF.

This clonotype has only a few counts. The rearrangement links TRBV7-8 to TRBJ1-5; D gene uncertain. With 1 base removed from V and 5 bases from J, the gap between germline ends came to 12 bases. The CDR3 extends over 15 amino acids. Germline CDR1 SGHVS, CDR2 FQNEAQ. CDR3 region: CASSLVGRPDQPQHF. The CDR3 DNA reads as TGTGCCAGCAGCTTAGTAGGTCGTCCAGATCAGCCCCAGCATTTT.

This clonotype was seen a handful of times. V usage is TRBV7-9 and J usage is TRBJ2-7; D gene unclear. This CDR3 has 15 amino acids. V lost 4 bases, J lost 4 bases, and 17 bases lay in between. The germline CDR1 and CDR2 sequences are SEHNR and FQNEAQ (reference sequence). DNA of the CDR3: TGTGCCAGCAGCTCCGTTGGCAGGTCCCAGTACGAGCAGTACTTC. Translating it yields CASSSVGRSQYEQYF.

This clonotype has a handful of counts. The gene calls are TRBV6-6 and TRBJ2-5; TRBD2 matches 13 bases. CDR1 MNHNY and CDR2 SVGAGI come from the germline V gene (reference sequence). The CDR3 has 15 residues. Trimming at V came to 6 bases and at J to 11 bases, leaving 12 bases not matched to a gene. CDR3 DNA: TGTGCCAGCAGCACACGGGGACTAGCGGGAAGTGAGCAGTACTTC. It yields the protein CASSTRGLAGSEQYF.

The J gene is TRBJ1-2, the V gene TRBV25-1; maybe TRBD1 (6 bases). CDR1 and CDR2 from the germline V gene are MGHDK and SYGVNS. V lost 7 bases, J lost 2 bases, and 8 bases lay in between. The CDR3 loop spans 12 amino acids. This CDR3 reads CASKQGNYGYTF. The CDR3 nucleotides are TGTGCCAGCAAACAGGGCAACTATGGCTACACCTTC.

The chain uses TRBV28 and TRBJ2-1; 8 nucleotides align to TRBD2. V lost 11 bases to trimming and J lost 5 bases; unmatched junction nucleotides: 8. CDR1 MDHEN and CDR2 SYDVKM come from the germline V gene. CDR3 length equals 13 residues. The DNA of the CDR3 is TGTGCCTCAGGTCTAGCGGGCGACAATGAGCAGTTCTTC. Its translation: CASGLAGDNEQFF.

This clonotype was recorded a few times. The chain carries TRBV6-6 and TRBJ2-3; possible D gene TRBD1, 5 bases. Trimming took off 0 bases at V and 5 bases at J, with 9 bases between the two ends. The CDR3 length is 14 residues. Per germline, CDR1 MNHNY and CDR2 SVGAGI (reference sequence). The CDR3 sequence is CASSYSPGLDTQYF. The CDR3 nucleotides are TGTGCCAGCAGTTACTCACCAGGGCTAGATACGCAGTATTTT.

The CDR3 DNA reads TGTGCCACCAGTGATAGACTAGCGGGAGGGCCTTCGTCAGATACGCAGTATTTT. Protein product: CATSDRLAGGPSSDTQYF. This rearrangement joins TRBV24-1 to TRBJ2-3; 14 bases line up with TRBD2. The ends lost 3 bases at V and 4 bases at J; junction bases unmatched: 8. The CDR3 covers 18 residues. The V gene's germline CDR1 is KGHDR and CDR2 SFDVKD.

To note about this clonotype: Relative to the germline gene, one junction end is altered; a read error may explain this. The chain recombines TRBV13 with TRBJ1-1, with TRBD1 identical over 7 bases. The germline V gene encodes CDR1 PRHDT and CDR2 FYEKMQ (reference sequence). This CDR3 spans 12 amino acids. The CDR3 region is CVSSGGDREAFF. CDR3 DNA: TGTGTCAGCAGCGGGGGGGACAGAGAGGCTTTCTTT.

The rearrangement uses TRBV24-1 and TRBJ1-2; no clear D. V was pared by 5 bases and J by 4 bases, with 10 bases between. Germline values: CDR1 KGHDR, CDR2 SFDVKD. The CDR3 extends over 13 amino acids. The CDR3 region has the DNA TGTGCCACCAGTGCGCGTTACTCCTATGGCTACACCTTC. As protein: CATSARYSYGYTF.

This clonotype came up a few times. This sequence joins TRBV4-3 and TRBJ2-3; D is perhaps TRBD1 or TRBD2 (5 bases each). Germline lookup yields CDR1 LGHNA and CDR2 YSLEER. There are 15 residues in the CDR3. V dropped 1 base and J dropped 3 bases, with 11 bases sitting between them. The CDR3 region has the DNA TGCGCCAGCAGCCAAGGCACAGGAGGAACAGATACGCAGTATTTT. Amino acid sequence: CASSQGTGGTDTQYF.

This chain joins TRBV3-1 and TRBJ2-7; D gene unclear. Germline V CDR1 and CDR2: LGHDT, YNNKEL (reference sequence). The CDR3 covers 13 residues. Trimming took off 2 bases at V and 2 bases at J, with 7 bases between the two ends. CDR3: CASSQIGAYEQYF. In DNA form, the CDR3 reads TGTGCCAGCAGCCAAATCGGAGCCTACGAGCAGTACTTC.

This clonotype came up a few times. The genes are TRBV20-1 and TRBJ1-1; 8 bases align to TRBD1. Germline V gene data show CDR1 as DFQATT and CDR2 as SNEGSKA (reference sequence). V was pared by 0 bases and J by 8 bases, with 2 bases of the junction left unmatched. The CDR3 totals 12 residues. The CDR3 nucleotides read TGCAGTGCTAGAGATCGGGACAGGGAAGCTTTCTTT. It specifies CSARDRDREAFF.

There are a few counts of this clonotype. The chain recombines TRBV12-3 or TRBV12-4 with TRBJ2-7; 13 bases match TRBD2. This CDR3 has 12 residues. With V trimmed by 10 bases and J by 6 bases, 3 bases remained unmatched. This chain's CDR3 is CATRLAGGEQYF. In DNA form, the CDR3 reads TGTGCCACGCGACTAGCGGGAGGCGAGCAGTACTTC.

J is TRBJ2-6 and V is TRBV6-5; maybe TRBD2 (6 bases). This CDR3 has 16 residues. CDR1 and CDR2 (germline): MNHEY, SVGAGI. V lost 6 bases, J lost 4 bases, and 16 bases lay in between. CDR3 region: CASSPRGGLGANVLTF. The CDR3 DNA follows: TGTGCCAGCAGCCCGAGAGGAGGGCTCGGGGCCAACGTCCTGACTTTC.

About this clonotype: The germline gene is not matched at one end of the junction; a read error may be the cause. The J gene is TRBJ2-1, the V gene TRBV5-5, with D possibly being TRBD1 (6 bases). This CDR3 is 15 amino acids long. Per germline, CDR1 SGHKS and CDR2 YYEKEE (reference sequence). CDR3: CACSPITTRVGAQFF. As DNA, the CDR3 is TGTGCCTGCAGCCCAATCACTACCCGGGTGGGGGCGCAGTTCTTC.

About this clonotype itself: An end of the junction does not agree with germline; a read error may underlie this. The chain has TRBV4-3 and TRBJ2-1; D may be TRBD2 (6 bases). The CDR3 is 16 residues long. In germline, CDR1 is LGHNA, CDR2 YSLEER. The CDR3 DNA is TGCGCCAGCAGCCAAGGAATAGCGGAATCCTACAATGAGCAGTTCTTT. The encoded protein is CASSQGIAESYNEQFF.

J is TRBJ2-1 and V is TRBV20-1, with TRBD2 matching over 13 bases. TRBJ2-7 explains the end of the DNA better; the J call may be wrong. Per germline, CDR1 DFQATT and CDR2 SNEGSKA (reference sequence). The CDR3 loop spans 18 amino acids. The CDR3 sequence is CSAQRTSGSWMSYNEQYF. DNA for the CDR3: TGCAGTGCGCAAAGGACTAGCGGGAGTTGGATGTCCTACAATGAGCAGTACTTC.